This T cell receptor (beta chain) stems from a study of T cells in Graves' hyperthyroidism and ophthalmopathy. At the level of the study: Any treatment followed the collection of peripheral blood at initial diagnosis.

This clonotype was seen many times. Amplification targeted TCR beta CDR3 regions from RNA transcripts. Primed by the HTBI set, a first-round RT-PCR was run on the TCR CDR3. TCRdb used MiXCR to reprocess the multiplex PCR reads, holding one entry per CDR3 protein. The sample contains 350,000 to 500,000 distinct CDR3 sequences, 12% to 15% of which appear only once. This sequence originates from a woman under 30 with Graves' hyperthyroidism. Specimen: blood.

DNA of the CDR3: TGTGCCAGCAGGCCGGGACTCACTCAGGAGATCAGCTACGAGCAGTACTTC. Its protein is CASRPGLTQEISYEQYF. The gene calls are TRBV12-3 or TRBV12-4 and TRBJ2-7; perhaps TRBD2 as D (6 bases). V lost 6 bases to trimming and J lost 3 bases, with 24 bases between them. The CDR3 covers 17 residues.